These T cell receptor beta chains were read from a single sample in a study of blood T cell repertoires in COVID-19. Profiling relied on immunoSEQ multiplex PCR, and the TCRdb table lists in-frame clones only, not all of them. The profile covers about 100,000 clones, with around nine tenths appearing a single time and around 6% taken by the ten largest. Material: peripheral blood. These receptors were collected from a man in his sixties or seventies with acute or convalescent COVID-19. Each CDR3 is given without its conserved first and last residue. The D gene is left open where the match is weak.

v_gene,d_gene,CDR3aa
TRBV4-2,TRBD1,ASSQQGAGTGELF
TRBV5-1,NA,ASSLIDEQY
TRBV12-3/TRBV12-4,NA,ASSFQVNTEAF
TRBV7-6,NA,ASSFRGNSPLH
TRBV25-1,NA,ASSEWSSTEAF
TRBV7-9,NA,ASSLQTRGVDF
TRBV14,NA,ASRSSAGVWTEAF
TRBV5-4,NA,ASSPGGYEQY
TRBV12-3/TRBV12-4,NA,ASRTGTGYEQY
TRBV9,TRBD1,ASSTGQGHEQF
TRBV2,TRBD1,ASTRQGIGEKLF
TRBV11-3,TRBD2,ASSLGLAGGSDTQY
TRBV6-5,TRBD2,ASSYGLAGVNEQF
TRBV7-2,TRBD1,ASKSGTANEQF
TRBV5-1,NA,ASNLQPANYGYT
TRBV6-5,TRBD2,ASGLAGDRETQY
TRBV13,NA,ASSLGGREKLF
TRBV15,NA,ATSREGASSYNSPLH
TRBV19,NA,ASSGSGETQY
TRBV5-1,NA,ASSNGNQRGGYT
TRBV5-1,TRBD2,ASRTGTSEFTDTQY
TRBV6-6,NA,ASSYGTTGELF
TRBV27,NA,ASSTYLGGRTYEQY
TRBV25-1,TRBD2,ASSEYSLAGEETQY
TRBV6-1,NA,ASSEAGTALSYEQY
TRBV7-2,NA,ASSDHRAHARTNTEAF
TRBV12-2,NA,ASRSNQGFYQPQH
TRBV11-2,TRBD1,ASRTQGVTGYT
TRBV6-4,NA,ASSDSGRGTQY
TRBV5-1,TRBD1,ASSEGQGSGNTIY
TRBV15,NA,ATSRESGAYNEQF
TRBV6-2/TRBV6-3,NA,ASSRITLTGNYGYT
TRBV27,TRBD1,ASSLDRGIYNSPLH
TRBV3-1/TRBV3-2,NA,ASRLGGAGSYEQY
TRBV12-5,TRBD1,ASGLTRPDRGQTLH
TRBV10-2,NA,ASSVDTYEQY
TRBV19,NA,ASSIALNQPQH
TRBV27,TRBD1,ASSPWTGNTEAF
TRBV27,TRBD1,ASSTGTGGEQY
TRBV4-1,NA,ASSPGDREETQY
TRBV18,TRBD1,ASSPGQGDYGYT
TRBV21-1,NA,ASTHGIRTSASSYEQY
TRBV6-5,NA,ASSYYTGNTGELF
TRBV10-1,NA,ASSEKGREKLF
TRBV18,TRBD1,ASSPRQGAFGYT
TRBV12-5,TRBD2,ASGLGLLAESSYEQY
TRBV7-2,TRBD1,ASSLIGGQGYYGYT
TRBV28,TRBD1,ASGTGGSNGSNQPQH